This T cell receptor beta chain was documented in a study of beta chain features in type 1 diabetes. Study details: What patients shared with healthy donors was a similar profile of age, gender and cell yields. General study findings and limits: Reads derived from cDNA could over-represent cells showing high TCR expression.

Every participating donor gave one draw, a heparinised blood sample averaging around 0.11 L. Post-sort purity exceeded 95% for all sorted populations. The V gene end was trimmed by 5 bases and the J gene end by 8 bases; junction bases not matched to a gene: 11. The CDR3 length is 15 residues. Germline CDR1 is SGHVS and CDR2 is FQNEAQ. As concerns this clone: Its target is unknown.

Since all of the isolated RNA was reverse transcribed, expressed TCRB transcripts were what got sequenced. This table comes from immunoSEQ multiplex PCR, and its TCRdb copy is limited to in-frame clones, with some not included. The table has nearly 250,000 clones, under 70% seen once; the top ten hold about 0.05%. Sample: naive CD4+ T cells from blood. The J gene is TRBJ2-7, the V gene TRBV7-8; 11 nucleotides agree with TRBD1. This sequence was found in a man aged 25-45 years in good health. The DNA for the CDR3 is TGTGCCAGCAGCGCAAGCGGACAGGGGGCTTTTCAGCAGTACTTC. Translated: CASSASGQGAFQQYF.